Listed here are 26 T cell receptor beta chains from one sample, sequenced in a study of cytomegalovirus exposure and HLA in healthy donors listed by TCRdb under 2017. Libraries came from the immunoSEQ multiplex PCR assay. For the multiplex PCR, a mixture combining 60 forward primers for TCR Vbeta segments and 13 reverse primers for TCR Jbeta segments was used. This is the immuneACCESS table as TCRdb keeps it, with only in-frame sequences that have V and J called. A part of the clones is gone; compared with another copy, unresolved V genes explain less than half, and the rest is unexplained. In all, the sample holds tens of thousands of clones, and approximately 80% of those were seen once. The ten largest clonotypes hold 4.3% of the sample. The sequencing sample was made of PBMCs. These receptors came from a young man in good health and CMV-seronegative.

The chain carries TRBV6-5 and TRBJ1-5; D not certain. CDR1 MNHEY and CDR2 SVGAGI come from the germline V gene. There are 14 residues in the CDR3. V was cut by 5 bases and J by 7 bases, with 15 bases left in between. The CDR3 sequence is CASSERWSGQPQHF. CDR3 in DNA: TGTGCCAGCAGTGAAAGGTGGTCCGGGCAGCCCCAGCATTTT.

CDR3 amino acids: CASSYSKEGLGTEAFF. The CDR3 nucleotides are TGTGCCAGCAGTTACTCGAAGGAGGGCTTGGGCACTGAAGCTTTCTTT. V is TRBV6-6 and J is TRBJ1-1; D not certain. Germline V gene lookup returns CDR1 MNHNY and CDR2 SVGAGI (reference sequence). V shed 0 bases and J shed 4 bases, with 15 bases lying between them. CDR3 length: 16 amino acids.

J is TRBJ1-1 and V is TRBV9; 8 nucleotides line up with TRBD1. The CDR3 is made up of 13 amino acids. Germline V CDR1 and CDR2: SGDLS, YYNGEE. With V trimmed by 2 bases and J by 4 bases, 1 base remained unmatched. The CDR3, as DNA: TGTGCCAGCAGCGTGGACAGGGTCACTGAAGCTTTCTTT. It is translated as CASSVDRVTEAFF.

V and J are TRBV18 and TRBJ2-1; possibly TRBD1 for D (6 bases). Between the trimmed V and J ends, which lost 3 bases and 6 bases, there was a span of 18 bases. Germline V lookup: CDR1 KGHSH, CDR2 LQKENI. This CDR3 is 16 amino acids long. The CDR3 region is CASSPENRVTGNEQFF. In nucleotides, the CDR3 is TGTGCCAGCTCACCTGAAAACAGGGTGACCGGCAATGAGCAGTTCTTC.

The genes are TRBV9 and TRBJ2-6; tentatively, D is TRBD1 (5 bases). Trimming removed 0 bases at V and 0 bases at J, with 16 bases between. The germline V gene has CDR1 SGDLS and CDR2 YYNGEE. The CDR3 sequence is 19 residues long. For the CDR3, the DNA is TGTGCCAGCAGCGTAGCATCCCACAGGTCTAGCTCTGGGGCCAACGTCCTGACTTTC. This translates into CASSVASHRSSSGANVLTF.

This chain links TRBV30 with TRBJ1-4; TRBD1 aligns across 8 bases. CDR1 and CDR2 (germline): GTSNPN, SVGIG (reference sequence). The J segment lost 4 bases and the V segment lost 3 bases, leaving 19 bases of the junction unmatched. This CDR3 has 19 amino acids. Here the CDR3 DNA reads TGTGCCTGGAGGACACCTCTAGGGCAGGGGGCGGGCTATAATGAAAAACTGTTTTTT. Translation: CAWRTPLGQGAGYNEKLFF.

The rearrangement joins TRBV10-3 to TRBJ2-3, with D perhaps TRBD1 (8 bases). The V end lost 7 bases, the J end lost 6 bases, and 14 bases lay between the germline ends. CDR3 length: 13 residues. Per germline, CDR1 ENHRY and CDR2 SYGVKD. CDR3 protein: CAIKQGGLDTQYF. The CDR3 DNA reads as TGTGCCATCAAACAGGGGGGGTTGGATACGCAGTATTTT.

V gene TRBV18 combines with J gene TRBJ1-1, with D perhaps TRBD1 (5 bases). V was trimmed by 2 bases and J by 8 bases, leaving 15 bases between them. The germline V gene has CDR1 KGHSH and CDR2 LQKENI. The CDR3 covers 14 residues. The CDR3 sequence: CASSPSGGALEAFF. The CDR3 region has the DNA TGTGCCAGCTCACCATCAGGAGGGGCCCTAGAAGCTTTCTTT. Filled out from reference TRBV18 and TRBJ1-1, the complete variable domain reads NAGVMQNPRHLVRRRGQEARLRCSPMKGHSHVYWYRQLPEEGLKFMVYLQKENIIDESGMPKERFSAEFPKEGPSILRIQQVVRGDSAAYFCASSPSGGALEAFFGQGTRLTVV.

This clone was seen a single time. The rearrangement links TRBV7-9 to TRBJ2-1; D is perhaps TRBD1 (7 bases). The length of the CDR3 is 17 residues. Deletions cut 6 bases from V and 5 bases from J, with 23 bases between. The germline gives CDR1 SEHNR, CDR2 FQNEAQ (reference sequence). CDR3 DNA: TGTGCCAGCAGTCCAGGGGGTAGGGGGGAGAGGCACAATGAGCAGTTCTTC. It specifies CASSPGGRGERHNEQFF.

The V gene is TRBV2, the J gene TRBJ2-1; 7 bases match TRBD2. The CDR3 covers 15 residues. With V trimmed by 8 bases and J by 7 bases, 14 bases remained unmatched. Germline V gene data show CDR1 as SNHLY and CDR2 as FYNNEI. In DNA, the CDR3 is TGTGCCAGCTGCTACGCGGGGGTAGCTCAGAATGAGCAGTTCTTC. This translates into CASCYAGVAQNEQFF.

The chain joins TRBV11-2 to TRBJ2-7; D possibly corresponds to TRBD2 (6 bases). The germline V gene encodes CDR1 SGHAT and CDR2 FQNNGV. This CDR3 comprises 15 residues. V was pared by 4 bases and J by 5 bases, with 18 bases between. The CDR3 region has the DNA TGTGCCAGCAGCTCCCCCAGGGCGGGGTTCCACGAGCAGTACTTC. Protein: CASSSPRAGFHEQYF.

The rearrangement joins TRBV9 to TRBJ2-7; D may be TRBD1 (7 bases). The germline CDR1 and CDR2 sequences are SGDLS and YYNGEE. This CDR3 spans 14 amino acids. Between the trimmed V and J ends, which lost 3 bases and 2 bases, there was a span of 12 bases. The CDR3 loop reads CASSATGEAYEQYF. The DNA for the CDR3 is TGTGCCAGCAGCGCAACAGGGGAGGCCTACGAGCAGTACTTC.

The genes are TRBV7-2 and TRBJ2-1, with 9 nucleotides matching TRBD2. This CDR3 is built from 15 residues. Per germline, CDR1 SGHTA and CDR2 FQGNSA. The V segment lost 5 bases and the J segment 10 bases; nucleotides outside the gene matches: 12. The CDR3 is CASSPGNSGSEEQFF. In DNA, the CDR3 is TGTGCCAGCAGCCCTGGGAATAGCGGGAGTGAAGAGCAGTTCTTC.

The CDR3, as DNA: TGCGCCAGCAGCCGAAAGCAGGGGACCCTGAACACTGAAGCTTTCTTT. It codes for CASSRKQGTLNTEAFF. The rearrangement joins TRBV4-1 to TRBJ1-1, with TRBD1 as a possible D gene (6 bases). CDR1 MGHRA and CDR2 YSYEKL come from the germline V gene. The V end was cut by 4 bases, the J end by 0 bases, with 15 bases between. The CDR3 has 16 amino acids.

The chain links TRBV4-1 to TRBJ2-2; TRBD2 agrees at 9 bases. The CDR3 spans 17 residues. Per germline, CDR1 MGHRA and CDR2 YSYEKL. V trimming: 2 bases; J trimming: 1 base; junction bases outside the gene matches: 5. CDR3 sequence: CASSQPTSGLNTGELFF. The CDR3 DNA reads as TGCGCCAGCAGCCAACCCACTAGCGGGCTGAACACCGGGGAGCTGTTTTTT.

The V call is TRBV12-5, the J call TRBJ2-5; 8 bases line up with TRBD1. The J call may be in error: the DNA end matches TRBJ2-7 better. This CDR3 has 15 residues. The germline V gene has CDR1 LGHNT and CDR2 FRNRAP. This chain's CDR3 is CASGYQGAPPYEQYF. The CDR3 region has the DNA TGTGCTAGTGGATATCAGGGGGCTCCACCCTACGAGCAGTACTTC.

This clone has just one count. The CDR3 region has the DNA TGTGCCTGCCGTGACTTTGGACAGACTAATTCACCCCTCCACTTT. Translation: CACRDFGQTNSPLHF. The V gene is TRBV27, the J gene TRBJ1-6; tentatively, D is TRBD1 (6 bases). CDR3 length equals 15 residues. CDR1 and CDR2 from the germline V gene are MNHEY and SMNVEV (reference sequence). The ends were cut back, 11 bases at V and 6 bases at J, with 20 bases in the middle.

This sequence joins TRBV7-8 and TRBJ2-2, with 14 nucleotides matching TRBD2. CDR3 length: 18 amino acids. Germline lookup yields CDR1 SGHVS and CDR2 FQNEAQ. V lost 3 bases to trimming and J lost 0 bases; unmatched junction nucleotides: 3. The CDR3 nucleotides read TGTGCCAGCAGCTTGAGACTAGCGGGGGGGCCGAACACCGGGGAGCTGTTTTTT. This encodes CASSLRLAGGPNTGELFF.

The rearrangement links TRBV7-2 to TRBJ2-7; 10 nucleotides line up with TRBD1. Germline CDR1 SGHTA, CDR2 FQGNSA. V trimming: 7 bases; J trimming: 3 bases; junction bases outside the gene matches: 6. This CDR3 contains 14 residues. CDR3 residues: CASTPGTGVYEQYF. Written as DNA, the CDR3 is TGTGCCAGCACCCCCGGGACAGGGGTCTACGAGCAGTACTTC.

The chain combines TRBV19 with TRBJ1-1; a weak D match, TRBD1 (6 bases). CDR1 is LNHDA and CDR2 is SQIVND in the germline V gene (reference sequence). This CDR3 contains 15 residues. V lost 4 bases and J lost 2, with 14 bases in between. CDR3: CASSNHRVGNTEAFF. The CDR3 bases are TGTGCCAGTAGTAACCACAGGGTCGGTAACACTGAAGCTTTCTTT.

The V call is TRBV5-4, the J call TRBJ2-1; 7 nucleotides agree with TRBD2. V shed 3 bases, J shed 5 bases, and the junction held 8 bases outside the gene matches. The CDR3 is 15 amino acids. Germline-derived CDR1 and CDR2 are SGHNT and YYREEE (reference sequence). The CDR3 sequence is CASSSGGGADNEQFF. CDR3 DNA: TGTGCCAGCAGCTCCGGCGGGGGAGCGGACAATGAGCAGTTCTTC.

J is TRBJ2-3 and V is TRBV29-1, with TRBD1 matching 9 bases. With 6 bases clipped from V and 4 bases from J, the junction kept 5 bases outside the gene matches. This CDR3 comprises 13 residues. From germline, CDR1 is SQVTM and CDR2 ANQGSEA. The DNA for the CDR3 is TGCAGCGTAGAGGACAGGGGAGCAGATACGCAGTATTTT. Translated, it gives CSVEDRGADTQYF.

In DNA form, the CDR3 reads TGTGCCAGCAGCACGGGACTAGCGGGAGGAAAATACAATGAGCAGTTCTTC. Translating gives CASSTGLAGGKYNEQFF. The chain recombines TRBV7-9 with TRBJ2-1, with 15 nucleotides matching TRBD2. V was clipped by 5 bases and J by 4 bases; unmatched bases: 6. CDR3 length: 17 residues. Germline loops: CDR1 SEHNR, CDR2 FQNEAQ (reference sequence). The variable domain in full, with the rest retrieved from reference TRBV7-9 and TRBJ2-1, is DTGVSQNPRHKITKRGQNVTFRCDPISEHNRLYWYRQTLGQGPEFLTYFQNEAQLEKSRLLSDRFSAERPKGSFSTLEIQRTEQGDSAMYLCASSTGLAGGKYNEQFFGPGTRLTVL.

This rearrangement joins TRBV9 to TRBJ1-6; possible D gene TRBD1, 6 bases. The CDR3 length is 16 residues. The germline V gene encodes CDR1 SGDLS and CDR2 YYNGEE. V was clipped by 4 bases and J by 10 bases, with 21 bases between them. This chain's CDR3 is CASSPWGGTLGSPLHF. As DNA, the CDR3 is TGTGCCAGCAGCCCGTGGGGGGGCACCCTAGGATCACCCCTCCACTTT.

The chain uses TRBV7-6 and TRBJ1-4; D is ambiguous. Germline CDR1 is SGHVS and CDR2 is FNYEAQ. CDR3 length equals 15 residues. Deletions cut 7 bases from V and 4 bases from J, with 16 bases between. The CDR3 bases are TGTGCCAGCACCGAAAGTCCCCCGGGTAATGAAAAACTGTTTTTT. Amino acids: CASTESPPGNEKLFF.

This rearrangement joins TRBV6-6 to TRBJ1-5; unclear D gene. CDR1 and CDR2 from the germline V gene are MNHNY and SVGAGI (reference sequence). This CDR3 is built from 16 residues. Trimming shortened V by 4 bases and J by 3 bases, and 16 bases separated the two germline ends. The CDR3 spells CASSSSNTGINQPQHF. CDR3 bases: TGTGCCAGCAGTTCCTCAAACACGGGAATCAATCAGCCCCAGCATTTT.